This entry lists 10 T cell receptor beta chains sequenced from one sample in a study of shared clonotypes between healthy human individuals. The data were produced by immunoSEQ multiplex PCR, yet TCRdb's version contains in-frame clones alone and is incomplete. The sample shows some 1 million clones, around 76% of them seen only once. Sequenced sample: memory CD4+ T cells sorted from blood. Subset noted: CD45RA-negative fraction. Receptor source: a man in his late teens or twenties in good health.

In this sample, this clone turned up a few times. V is TRBV30 and J is TRBJ1-1, with 7 bases matching TRBD1. The CDR3 totals 12 residues. The germline gives CDR1 GTSNPN, CDR2 SVGIG (reference sequence). J gave up 4 bases and V 3 bases, and 2 bases lay outside the gene matches. As DNA, the CDR3 is TGTGCCTGGAGCAGGGGGGCCACTGAAGCTTTCTTT. It encodes CAWSRGATEAFF.

The chain recombines TRBV5-4 with TRBJ2-3, with D perhaps being TRBD1 or TRBD2 (6 bases each). Trimming removed 1 base from V and 8 bases from J, with 14 bases in between. The length of the CDR3 is 14 residues. Germline values: CDR1 SGHNT, CDR2 YYREEE (reference sequence). CDR3 in amino acids: CASSLQGGGSTQYF. The CDR3 nucleotides read TGTGCCAGCAGCTTGCAAGGAGGGGGTAGTACGCAGTATTTT.

The rearrangement links TRBV19 to TRBJ1-5; D perhaps matches TRBD1 (5 bases). The germline gives CDR1 LNHDA, CDR2 SQIVND (reference sequence). This CDR3 comprises 14 residues. V was trimmed by 3 bases and J by 5 bases, leaving 11 bases between them. CDR3 sequence reads: CASSMQGGHQPQHF. DNA of the CDR3: TGTGCCAGTAGTATGCAGGGAGGACATCAGCCCCAGCATTTT.

The chain couples TRBV2 to TRBJ2-1, with TRBD2 identical over 7 bases. The V gene end was trimmed by 5 bases and the J gene end by 5 bases; junction bases not matched to a gene: 12. CDR3 length: 16 amino acids. CDR1 and CDR2 (germline): SNHLY, FYNNEI. The CDR3 protein is CASSRSPNRGDNEQFF. The CDR3 region has the DNA TGTGCCAGCAGTAGGTCCCCTAACCGGGGGGACAATGAGCAGTTCTTC.

This clone was found once. V and J are TRBV27 and TRBJ1-1; 8 bases are shared with TRBD1. The V segment lost 8 bases and the J segment 4 bases; nucleotides outside the gene matches: 15. Germline CDR1 MNHEY, CDR2 SMNVEV (reference sequence). The CDR3 length is 16 residues. The CDR3 spells CASSRYLTGTGTEAFF. CDR3 DNA sequence: TGTGCCAGCTCTCGGTACCTTACCGGGACAGGCACTGAAGCTTTCTTT.

The count of this clone is one. DNA for the CDR3: TGTGCCTGGAGTGGAGGGGGGGGCACTGAAGCTTTCTTT. It encodes CAWSGGGGTEAFF. This chain links TRBV30 with TRBJ1-1; D might be TRBD1 (6 bases). CDR3 length: 13 amino acids. V gave up 1 base and J gave up 4 bases, with 10 bases separating them. CDR1 is GTSNPN and CDR2 is SVGIG in the germline V gene (reference sequence).

This chain connects TRBV27 to TRBJ1-6; D gene ambiguous. Germline lookup yields CDR1 MNHEY and CDR2 SMNVEV (reference sequence). Trimming took 3 bases from V and 10 from J, leaving 13 bases between them. CDR3 length equals 14 residues. The chain's CDR3 is CASSLGSSSSPLHF. The CDR3 nucleotides are TGTGCCAGCAGTTTGGGTAGCTCCAGCTCACCCCTCCACTTT.

V gene TRBV7-2 combines with J gene TRBJ2-1; D perhaps matches TRBD2 (7 bases). The CDR3 runs to 16 residues. The V end lost 4 bases, the J end lost 4 bases, and 17 bases lay between the germline ends. Germline V lookup: CDR1 SGHTA, CDR2 FQGNSA. CDR3 region: CASSSLGGAVYNEQFF. CDR3 coding DNA: TGTGCCAGCAGCTCCCTGGGGGGGGCGGTGTACAATGAGCAGTTCTTC.

V gene TRBV29-1 combines with J gene TRBJ1-2; 10 bases map to TRBD1. The CDR3 sequence is 16 residues long. The V and J ends lost 0 bases and 0 bases, in that order; junction bases with no gene match: 4. Germline V CDR1 and CDR2: SQVTM, ANQGSEA. The chain's CDR3 is CSVEDRGQGSNYGYTF. CDR3 bases: TGCAGCGTTGAAGATAGGGGACAGGGGTCTAACTATGGCTACACCTTC.

The rearrangement uses TRBV5-6 and TRBJ2-7; tentatively, D is TRBD1 (5 bases). Trimming shortened V by 2 bases and J by 5 bases, and 14 bases separated the two germline ends. From germline, CDR1 is SGHDT and CDR2 YYEEEE. There are 14 residues in the CDR3. CDR3 in amino acids: CASSFWVGQDEQYF. CDR3 bases: TGTGCCAGCAGCTTTTGGGTGGGGCAGGACGAGCAGTACTTC. Using reference TRBV5-6 and TRBJ2-7 for the parts outside the CDR3, the full variable domain is DAGVTQSPTHLIKTRGQQVTLRCSPKSGHDTVSWYQQALGQGPQFIFQYYEEEERQRGNFPDRFSGHQFPNYSSELNVNALLLGDSALYLCASSFWVGQDEQYFGPGTRLTVT.